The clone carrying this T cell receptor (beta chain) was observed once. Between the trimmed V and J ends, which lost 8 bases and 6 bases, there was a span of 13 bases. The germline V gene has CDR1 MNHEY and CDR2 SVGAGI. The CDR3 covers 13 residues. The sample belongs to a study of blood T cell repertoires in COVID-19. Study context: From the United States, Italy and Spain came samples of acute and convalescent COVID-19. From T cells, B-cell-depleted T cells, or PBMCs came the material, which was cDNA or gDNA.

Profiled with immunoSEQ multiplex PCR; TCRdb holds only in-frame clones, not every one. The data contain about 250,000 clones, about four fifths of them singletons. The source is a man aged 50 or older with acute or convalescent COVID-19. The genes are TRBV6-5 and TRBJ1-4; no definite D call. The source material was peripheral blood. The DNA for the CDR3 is TGTGCCAGCCGTCTGTGGGCCGATGAAAAACTGTTTTTT. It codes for CASRLWADEKLFF.